This TCR beta chain was obtained from a study of cytomegalovirus exposure and HLA in healthy donors. Germline values: CDR1 SGDLS, CDR2 YYNGEE. This CDR3 spans 13 amino acids. Trimming left V 3 bases short and J 2 bases short, with 7 bases between. Study-wide results and caveats: Reports described diagnosis of cytomegalovirus status by the classifier as highly specific and sensitive. Equally common other TCR beta chains were less clonally expanded than HLA-associated ones, a later analysis found. CMV serostatus alone was available as immune exposure information.

Both 60 Vbeta primers and 13 Jbeta primers went into the PCR. Profiling relied on immunoSEQ multiplex PCR, and the TCRdb table lists in-frame clones only, not all of them. The repertoire includes some 170,000 clones, 82% of them detected once, and approximately 11% sits in the top ten. Concerning this clone: Its antigen is currently unknown.

J is TRBJ2-3 and V is TRBV9; D gene uncertain. This clonotype originated in a middle-aged man in good health and CMV-seropositive. Material: PBMCs. The DNA of the CDR3 is TGTGCCAGCAGCGGACAATTCACAGATACGCAGTATTTT. It codes for CASSGQFTDTQYF.